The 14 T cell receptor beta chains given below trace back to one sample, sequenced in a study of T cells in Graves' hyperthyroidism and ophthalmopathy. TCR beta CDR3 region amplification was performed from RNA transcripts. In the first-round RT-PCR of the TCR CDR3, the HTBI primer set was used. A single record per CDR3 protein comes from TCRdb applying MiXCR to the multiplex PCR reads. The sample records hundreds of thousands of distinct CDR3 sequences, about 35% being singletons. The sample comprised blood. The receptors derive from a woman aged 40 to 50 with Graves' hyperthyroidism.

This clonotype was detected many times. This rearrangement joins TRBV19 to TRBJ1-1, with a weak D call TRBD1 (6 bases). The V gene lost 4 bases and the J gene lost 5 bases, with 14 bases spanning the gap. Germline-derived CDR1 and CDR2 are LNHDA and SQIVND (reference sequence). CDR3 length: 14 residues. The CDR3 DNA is TGTGCCAGTAGTACGTACTCAGGGGTAACTGAAGCTTTCTTT. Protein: CASSTYSGVTEAFF.

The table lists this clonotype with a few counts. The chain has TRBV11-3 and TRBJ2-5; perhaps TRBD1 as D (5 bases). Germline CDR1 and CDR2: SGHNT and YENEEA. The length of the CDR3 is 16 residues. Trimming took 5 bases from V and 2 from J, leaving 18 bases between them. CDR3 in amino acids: CASSRPLGKGQETQYF. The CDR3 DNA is TGTGCCAGCAGCCGACCGCTGGGGAAGGGGCAAGAGACCCAGTACTTC.

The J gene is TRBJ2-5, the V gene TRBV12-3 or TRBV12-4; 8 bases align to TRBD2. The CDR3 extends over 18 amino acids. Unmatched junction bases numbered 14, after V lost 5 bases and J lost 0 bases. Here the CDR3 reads CASSAALLAERYQETQYF. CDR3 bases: TGTGCCAGCAGTGCTGCTTTACTAGCGGAAAGGTACCAAGAGACCCAGTACTTC.

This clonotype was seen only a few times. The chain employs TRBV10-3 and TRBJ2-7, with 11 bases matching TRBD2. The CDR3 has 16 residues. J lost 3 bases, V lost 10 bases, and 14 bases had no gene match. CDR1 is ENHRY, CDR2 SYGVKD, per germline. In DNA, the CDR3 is TGTGCCAGCAGCCAGACACTAGCGGGGGCCCTCTACGAGCAGTACTTC. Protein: CASSQTLAGALYEQYF.

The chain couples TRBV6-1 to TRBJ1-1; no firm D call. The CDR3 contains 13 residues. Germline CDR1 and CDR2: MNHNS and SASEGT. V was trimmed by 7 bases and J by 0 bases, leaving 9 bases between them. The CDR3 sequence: CASIKGLNTEAFF. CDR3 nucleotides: TGTGCCAGCATCAAGGGCCTGAACACTGAAGCTTTCTTT.

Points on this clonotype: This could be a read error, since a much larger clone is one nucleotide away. CDR3 in amino acids: CASNPLRVGQPQHF. The CDR3 nucleotides are TGTGCCAGTAATCCACTGAGGGTTGGACAGCCCCAGCATTTT. V and J are TRBV19 and TRBJ1-5, with unresolved D. V lost 7 bases, J lost 7 bases, and 17 bases lay in between. Germline loops: CDR1 LNHDA, CDR2 SQIVND (reference sequence). The CDR3 contains 14 residues.

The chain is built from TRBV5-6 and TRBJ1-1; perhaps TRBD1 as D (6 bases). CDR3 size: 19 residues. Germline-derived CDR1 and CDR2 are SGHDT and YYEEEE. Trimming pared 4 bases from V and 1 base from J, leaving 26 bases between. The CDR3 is CASSSFGGPIAGANTEAFF. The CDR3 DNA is TGTGCCAGCAGCAGTTTTGGGGGTCCGATTGCAGGGGCGAACACTGAAGCTTTCTTT.

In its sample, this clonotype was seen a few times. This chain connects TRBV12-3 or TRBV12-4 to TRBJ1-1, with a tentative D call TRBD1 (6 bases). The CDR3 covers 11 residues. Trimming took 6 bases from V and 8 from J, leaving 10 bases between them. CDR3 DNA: TGTGCCAGCAGGACAGGTTCCGAAGCTTTCTTT. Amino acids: CASRTGSEAFF.

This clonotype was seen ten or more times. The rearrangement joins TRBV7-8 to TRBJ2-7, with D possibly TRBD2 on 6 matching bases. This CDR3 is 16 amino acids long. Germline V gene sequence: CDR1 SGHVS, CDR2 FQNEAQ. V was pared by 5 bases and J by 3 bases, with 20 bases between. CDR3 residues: CASSPRASDPNYEQYF. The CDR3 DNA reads TGTGCCAGCAGCCCTCGTGCTAGCGACCCAAACTACGAGCAGTACTTC.

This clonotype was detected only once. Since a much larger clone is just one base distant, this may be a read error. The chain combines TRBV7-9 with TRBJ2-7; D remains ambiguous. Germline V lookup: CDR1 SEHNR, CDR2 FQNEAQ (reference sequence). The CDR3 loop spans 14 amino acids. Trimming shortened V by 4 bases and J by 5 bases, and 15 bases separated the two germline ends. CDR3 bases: TGTGCCAGCAGCTCCGTGGCCTGGCAGCACGAGCAGTACTTC. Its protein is CASSSVAWQHEQYF.

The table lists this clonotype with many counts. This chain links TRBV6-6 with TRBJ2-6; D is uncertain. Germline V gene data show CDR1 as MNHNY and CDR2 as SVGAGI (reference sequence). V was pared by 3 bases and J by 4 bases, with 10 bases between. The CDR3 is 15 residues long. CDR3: CASSYDRSGANVLTF. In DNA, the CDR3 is TGTGCCAGCAGTTATGACCGGAGCGGGGCCAACGTCCTGACTTTC.

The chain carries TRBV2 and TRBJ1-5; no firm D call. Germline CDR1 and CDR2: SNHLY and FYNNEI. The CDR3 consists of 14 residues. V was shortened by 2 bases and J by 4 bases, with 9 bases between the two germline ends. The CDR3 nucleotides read TGTGCCAGCAGTGAAATACAAGCTAATCAGCCCCAGCATTTT. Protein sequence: CASSEIQANQPQHF.

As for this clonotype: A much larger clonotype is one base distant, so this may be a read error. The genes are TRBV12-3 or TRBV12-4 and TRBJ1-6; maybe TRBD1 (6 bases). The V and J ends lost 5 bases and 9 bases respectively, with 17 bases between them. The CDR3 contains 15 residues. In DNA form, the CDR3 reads TGTGCCAGCAGTCCCAGAGGGGGAGGAAGTTCACCCCTCCACTTT. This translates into CASSPRGGGSSPLHF.

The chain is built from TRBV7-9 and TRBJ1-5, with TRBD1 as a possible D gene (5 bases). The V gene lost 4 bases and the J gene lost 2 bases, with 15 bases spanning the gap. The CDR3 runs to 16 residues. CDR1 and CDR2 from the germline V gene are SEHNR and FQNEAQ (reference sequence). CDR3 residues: CASSSLAGAGNQPQHF. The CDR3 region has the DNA TGTGCCAGCAGCTCCCTGGCCGGGGCTGGCAATCAGCCCCAGCATTTT.